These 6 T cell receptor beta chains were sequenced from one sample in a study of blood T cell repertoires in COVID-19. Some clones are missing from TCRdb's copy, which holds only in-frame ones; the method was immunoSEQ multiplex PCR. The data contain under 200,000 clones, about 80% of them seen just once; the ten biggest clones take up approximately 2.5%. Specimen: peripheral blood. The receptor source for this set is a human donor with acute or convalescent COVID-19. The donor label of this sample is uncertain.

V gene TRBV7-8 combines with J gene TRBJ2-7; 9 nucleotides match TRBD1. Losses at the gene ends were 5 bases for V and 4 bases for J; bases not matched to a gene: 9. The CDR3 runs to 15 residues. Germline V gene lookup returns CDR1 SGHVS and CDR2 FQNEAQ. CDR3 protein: CASSQDRGGDYEQYF. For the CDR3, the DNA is TGTGCCAGCAGCCAGGACAGGGGAGGAGATTACGAGCAGTACTTC.

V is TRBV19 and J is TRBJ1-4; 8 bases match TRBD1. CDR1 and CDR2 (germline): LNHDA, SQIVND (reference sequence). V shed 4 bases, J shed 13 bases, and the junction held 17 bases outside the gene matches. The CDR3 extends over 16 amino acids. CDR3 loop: CASSRQGQGAAGLLFF. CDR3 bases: TGTGCCAGTAGTAGGCAGGGTCAGGGGGCTGCAGGGTTACTGTTTTTT. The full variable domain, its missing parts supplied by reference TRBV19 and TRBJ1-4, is DGGITQSPKYLFRKEGQNVTLSCEQNLNHDAMYWYRQDPGQGLRLIYYSQIVNDFQKGDIAEGYSVSREKKESFPLTVTSAQKNPTAFYLCASSRQGQGAAGLLFFGSGTQLSVL.

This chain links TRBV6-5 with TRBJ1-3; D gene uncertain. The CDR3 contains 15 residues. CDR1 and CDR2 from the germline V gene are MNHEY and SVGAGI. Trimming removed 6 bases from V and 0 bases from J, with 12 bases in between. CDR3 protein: CASRTQLVSGNTIYF. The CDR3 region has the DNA TGTGCCAGCAGGACTCAATTGGTCTCTGGAAACACCATATATTTT.

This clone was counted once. CDR3 residues: CAISAGVGEKLFF. The CDR3, as DNA: TGTGCCATCAGTGCAGGGGTGGGTGAAAAACTGTTTTTT. The rearrangement uses TRBV10-3 and TRBJ1-4; D is perhaps TRBD1 (6 bases). Germline loops: CDR1 ENHRY, CDR2 SYGVKD. CDR3 length: 13 residues. Trimming took 4 bases from V and 7 from J, leaving 10 bases between them.

The CDR3 DNA reads TGTGCCAGCAGCTTAGCTCGACGGGTTTACAATGAGCAGTTCTTC. It codes for CASSLARRVYNEQFF. The chain couples TRBV7-2 to TRBJ2-1; no reliable D call. With 0 bases removed from V and 4 bases from J, the gap between germline ends came to 10 bases. This CDR3 spans 15 amino acids. Germline V gene data show CDR1 as SGHTA and CDR2 as FQGNSA.

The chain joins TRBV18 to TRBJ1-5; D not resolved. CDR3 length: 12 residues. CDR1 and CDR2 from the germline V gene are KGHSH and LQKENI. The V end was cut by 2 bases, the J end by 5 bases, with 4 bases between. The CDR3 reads CASSPSDQPQHF. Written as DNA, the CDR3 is TGTGCCAGCTCACCATCCGATCAGCCCCAGCATTTT.